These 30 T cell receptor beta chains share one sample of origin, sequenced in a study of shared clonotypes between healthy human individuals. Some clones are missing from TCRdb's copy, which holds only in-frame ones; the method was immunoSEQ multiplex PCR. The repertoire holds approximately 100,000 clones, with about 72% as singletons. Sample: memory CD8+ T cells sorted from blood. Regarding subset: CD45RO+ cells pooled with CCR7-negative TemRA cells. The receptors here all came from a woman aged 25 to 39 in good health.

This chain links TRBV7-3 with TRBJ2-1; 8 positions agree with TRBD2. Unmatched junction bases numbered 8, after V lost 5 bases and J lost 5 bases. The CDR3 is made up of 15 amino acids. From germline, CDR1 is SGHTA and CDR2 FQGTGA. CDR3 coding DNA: TGTGCCAGCAGCGCAACGGGACTAGGAAACAATGAGCAGTTCTTC. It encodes CASSATGLGNNEQFF. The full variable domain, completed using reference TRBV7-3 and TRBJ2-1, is GAGVSQTPSNKVTEKGKYVELRCDPISGHTALYWYRQSLGQGPEFLIYFQGTGAADDSGLPNDRFFAVRPEGSVSTLKIQRTERGDSAVYLCASSATGLGNNEQFFGPGTRLTVL.

CDR3 DNA sequence: TGTGCCAGCAGTACTATATACGGGACTCCTGGCTACACCTTC. Translation: CASSTIYGTPGYTF. The chain has TRBV6-5 and TRBJ1-2, with a possible D match to TRBD1 (5 bases). Trimming stripped 5 bases from V and 7 bases from J, with 17 bases between. The CDR3 runs 14 residues. CDR1 and CDR2 (germline): MNHEY, SVGAGI.

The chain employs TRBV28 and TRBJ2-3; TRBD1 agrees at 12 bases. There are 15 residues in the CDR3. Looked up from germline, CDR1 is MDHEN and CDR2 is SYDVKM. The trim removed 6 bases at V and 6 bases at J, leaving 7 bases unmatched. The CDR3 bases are TGTGCCAGCAGGGGGGGACAGGGGGCGACGGATACGCAGTATTTT. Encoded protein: CASRGGQGATDTQYF. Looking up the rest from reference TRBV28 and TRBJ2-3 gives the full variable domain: DVKVTQSSRYLVKRTGEKVFLECVQDMDHENMFWYRQDPGLGLRLIYFSYDVKMKEKGDIPEGYSVSREKKERFSLILESASTNQTSMYLCASRGGQGATDTQYFGPGTRLTVL.

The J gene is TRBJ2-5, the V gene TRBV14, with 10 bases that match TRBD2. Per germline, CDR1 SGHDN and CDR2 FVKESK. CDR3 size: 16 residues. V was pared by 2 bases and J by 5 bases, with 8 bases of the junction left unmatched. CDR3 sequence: CASSQWGTSELETQYF. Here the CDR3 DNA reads TGTGCCAGCAGCCAATGGGGGACTAGCGAGTTGGAGACCCAGTACTTC.

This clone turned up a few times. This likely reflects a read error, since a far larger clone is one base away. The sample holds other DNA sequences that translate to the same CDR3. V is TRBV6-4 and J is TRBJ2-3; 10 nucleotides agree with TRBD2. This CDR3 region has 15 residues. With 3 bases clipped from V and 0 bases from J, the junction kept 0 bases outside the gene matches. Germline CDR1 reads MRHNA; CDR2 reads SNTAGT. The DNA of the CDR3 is TGTGCCAGCAGTGAACTAGCGGGGAGCACAGATACGCAGTATTTT. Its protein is CASSELAGSTDTQYF.

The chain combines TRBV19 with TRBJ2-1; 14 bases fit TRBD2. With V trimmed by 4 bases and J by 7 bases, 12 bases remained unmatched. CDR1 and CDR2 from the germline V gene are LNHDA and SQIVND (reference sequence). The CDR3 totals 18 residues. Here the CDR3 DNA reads TGTGCCAGTAGTAAGATCCGACTAGCGGGAGGGTTTAGGAATGAGCAGTTCTTC. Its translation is CASSKIRLAGGFRNEQFF. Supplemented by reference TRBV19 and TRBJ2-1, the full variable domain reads DGGITQSPKYLFRKEGQNVTLSCEQNLNHDAMYWYRQDPGQGLRLIYYSQIVNDFQKGDIAEGYSVSREKKESFPLTVTSAQKNPTAFYLCASSKIRLAGGFRNEQFFGPGTRLTVL.

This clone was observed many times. Here the CDR3 reads CASSLEGVGWAEAFF. The CDR3 bases are TGTGCCAGCAGCTTGGAGGGGGTAGGGTGGGCTGAAGCTTTCTTT. This chain links TRBV5-4 with TRBJ1-1, with a weak D call TRBD1 (6 bases). Looked up from germline, CDR1 is SGHNT and CDR2 is YYREEE (reference sequence). This CDR3 region has 15 residues. V shed 0 bases and J shed 6 bases, with 15 bases lying between them.

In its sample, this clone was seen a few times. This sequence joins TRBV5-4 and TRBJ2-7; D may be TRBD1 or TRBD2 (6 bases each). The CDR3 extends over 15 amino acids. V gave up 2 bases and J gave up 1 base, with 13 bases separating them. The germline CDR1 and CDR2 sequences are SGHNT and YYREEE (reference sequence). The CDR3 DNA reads TGTGCCAGCAGCTTACGGGGGCGCGCGTCCTACGAGCAGTACTTC. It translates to CASSLRGRASYEQYF.

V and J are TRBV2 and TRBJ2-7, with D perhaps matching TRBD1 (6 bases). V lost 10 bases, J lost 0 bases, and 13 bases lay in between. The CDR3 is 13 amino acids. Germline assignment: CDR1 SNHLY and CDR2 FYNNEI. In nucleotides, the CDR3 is TGTGCCATTCACCGGGACAACTCCTACGAGCAGTACTTC. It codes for CAIHRDNSYEQYF.

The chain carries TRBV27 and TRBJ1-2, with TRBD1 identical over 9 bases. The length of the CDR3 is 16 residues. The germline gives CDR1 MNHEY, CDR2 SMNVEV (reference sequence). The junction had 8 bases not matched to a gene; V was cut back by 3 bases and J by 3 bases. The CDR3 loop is CASSLMAGTGHYGYTF. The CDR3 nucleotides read TGTGCCAGCAGTTTGATGGCCGGGACAGGGCACTATGGCTACACCTTC.

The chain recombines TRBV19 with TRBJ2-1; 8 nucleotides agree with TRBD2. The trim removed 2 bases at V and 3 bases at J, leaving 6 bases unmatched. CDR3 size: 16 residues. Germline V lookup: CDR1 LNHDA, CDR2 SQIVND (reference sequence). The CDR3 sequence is CASSIQSGSHYNEQFF. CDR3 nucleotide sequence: TGTGCCAGTAGTATACAGAGCGGGAGCCACTACAATGAGCAGTTCTTC.

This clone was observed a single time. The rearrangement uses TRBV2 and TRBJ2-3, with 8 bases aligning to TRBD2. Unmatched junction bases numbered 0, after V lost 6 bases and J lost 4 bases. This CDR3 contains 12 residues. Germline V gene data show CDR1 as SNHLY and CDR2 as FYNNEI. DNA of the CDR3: TGTGCCAGCAGGACTAGCGCAGATACGCAGTATTTT. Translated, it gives CASRTSADTQYF.

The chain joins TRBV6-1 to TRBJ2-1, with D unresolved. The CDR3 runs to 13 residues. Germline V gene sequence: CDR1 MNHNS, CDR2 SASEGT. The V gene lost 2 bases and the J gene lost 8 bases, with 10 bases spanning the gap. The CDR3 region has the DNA TGTGCCAGCAGTGAATTTGGGGTGCATGAGCAGTTCTTC. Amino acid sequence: CASSEFGVHEQFF.

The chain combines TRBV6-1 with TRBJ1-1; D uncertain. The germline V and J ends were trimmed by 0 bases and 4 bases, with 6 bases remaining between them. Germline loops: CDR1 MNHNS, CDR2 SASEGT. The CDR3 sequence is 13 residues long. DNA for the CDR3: TGTGCCAGCAGTGAAGCGGAGAGCACTGAAGCTTTCTTT. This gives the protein CASSEAESTEAFF.

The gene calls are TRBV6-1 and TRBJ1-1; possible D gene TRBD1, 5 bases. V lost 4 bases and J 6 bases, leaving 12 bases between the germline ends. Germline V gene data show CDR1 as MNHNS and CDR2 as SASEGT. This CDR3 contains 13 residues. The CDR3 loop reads CASSAWGDAEAFF. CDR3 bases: TGTGCCAGCAGTGCGTGGGGGGATGCTGAAGCTTTCTTT.

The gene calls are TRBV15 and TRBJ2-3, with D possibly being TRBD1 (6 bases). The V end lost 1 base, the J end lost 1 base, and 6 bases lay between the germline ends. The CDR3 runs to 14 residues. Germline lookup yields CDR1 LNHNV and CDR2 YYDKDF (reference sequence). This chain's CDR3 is CATSRGTGTDTQYF. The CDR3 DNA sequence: TGTGCCACCAGCAGAGGGACAGGCACAGATACGCAGTATTTT.

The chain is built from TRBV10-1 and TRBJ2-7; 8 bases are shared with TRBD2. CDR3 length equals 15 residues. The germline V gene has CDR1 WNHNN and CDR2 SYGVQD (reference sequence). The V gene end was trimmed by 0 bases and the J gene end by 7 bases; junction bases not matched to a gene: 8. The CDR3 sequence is CASSESPSGSDEQYF. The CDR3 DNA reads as TGCGCCAGCAGTGAGTCGCCCAGCGGGAGCGATGAGCAGTACTTC.

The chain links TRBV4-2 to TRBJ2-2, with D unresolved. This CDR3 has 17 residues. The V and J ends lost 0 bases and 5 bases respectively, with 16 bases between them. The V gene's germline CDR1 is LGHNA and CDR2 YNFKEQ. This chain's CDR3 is CASSQEAAYVNTGELFF. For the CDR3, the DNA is TGTGCCAGCAGCCAAGAGGCGGCTTACGTGAATACCGGGGAGCTGTTTTTT.

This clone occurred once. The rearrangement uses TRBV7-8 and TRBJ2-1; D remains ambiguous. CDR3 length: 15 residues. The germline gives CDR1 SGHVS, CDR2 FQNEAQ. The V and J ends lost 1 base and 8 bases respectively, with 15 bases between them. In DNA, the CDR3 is TGTGCCAGCAGCTTAGAGCGCGTCAGAAGGGATGAGCAGTTCTTC. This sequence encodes CASSLERVRRDEQFF.

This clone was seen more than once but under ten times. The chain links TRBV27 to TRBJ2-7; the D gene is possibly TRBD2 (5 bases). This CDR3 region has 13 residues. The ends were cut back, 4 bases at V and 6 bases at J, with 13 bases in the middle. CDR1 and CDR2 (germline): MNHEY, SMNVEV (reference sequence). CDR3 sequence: CASSWGAGVEQYF. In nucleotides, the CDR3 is TGTGCCAGCAGTTGGGGAGCCGGGGTCGAGCAGTACTTC.

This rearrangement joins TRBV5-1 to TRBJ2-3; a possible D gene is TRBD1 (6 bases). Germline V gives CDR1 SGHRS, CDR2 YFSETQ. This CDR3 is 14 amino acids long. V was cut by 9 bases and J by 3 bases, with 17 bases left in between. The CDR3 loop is CATSTGSSTDTQYF. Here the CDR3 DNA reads TGCGCCACCTCAACAGGGAGCAGTACAGATACGCAGTATTTT.

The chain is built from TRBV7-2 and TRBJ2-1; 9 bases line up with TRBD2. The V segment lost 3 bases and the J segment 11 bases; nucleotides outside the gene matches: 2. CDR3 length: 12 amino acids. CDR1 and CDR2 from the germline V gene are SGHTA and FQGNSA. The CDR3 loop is CASSFSSGKQFF. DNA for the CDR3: TGTGCCAGCAGCTTTTCTAGCGGGAAGCAGTTCTTC. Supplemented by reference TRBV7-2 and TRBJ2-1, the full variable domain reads GAGVSQSPSNKVTEKGKDVELRCDPISGHTALYWYRQSLGQGLEFLIYFQGNSAPDKSGLPSDRFSAERTGGSVSTLTIQRTQQEDSAVYLCASSFSSGKQFFGPGTRLTVL.

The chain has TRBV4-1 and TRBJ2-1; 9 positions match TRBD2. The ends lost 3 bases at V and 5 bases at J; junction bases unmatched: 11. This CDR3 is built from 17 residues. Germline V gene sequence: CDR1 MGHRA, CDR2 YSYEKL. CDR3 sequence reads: CASSQTSGTSRNNEQFF. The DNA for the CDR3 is TGCGCCAGCAGCCAGACGAGCGGGACTAGCAGAAACAATGAGCAGTTCTTC.

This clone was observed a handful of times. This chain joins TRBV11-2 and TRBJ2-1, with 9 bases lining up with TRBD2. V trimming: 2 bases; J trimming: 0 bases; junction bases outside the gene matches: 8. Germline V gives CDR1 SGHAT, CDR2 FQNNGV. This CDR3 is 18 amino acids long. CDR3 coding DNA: TGTGCCAGCAGCTTACCGATGTTTAGCGGGAGCTCCTACAATGAGCAGTTCTTC. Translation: CASSLPMFSGSSYNEQFF.

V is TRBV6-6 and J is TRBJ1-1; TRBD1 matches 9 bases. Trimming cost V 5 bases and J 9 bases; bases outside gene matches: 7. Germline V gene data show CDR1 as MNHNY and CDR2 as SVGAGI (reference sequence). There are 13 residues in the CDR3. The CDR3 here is CASSTGTGPQAFF. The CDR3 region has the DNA TGTGCCAGCAGTACTGGGACAGGGCCCCAAGCTTTCTTT.

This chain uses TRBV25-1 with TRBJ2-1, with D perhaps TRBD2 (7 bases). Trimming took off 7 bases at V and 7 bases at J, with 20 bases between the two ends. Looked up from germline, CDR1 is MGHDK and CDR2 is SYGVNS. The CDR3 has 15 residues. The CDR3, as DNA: TGTGCCAGCACCCCCGGGGGCGGGGGTCGGAATGAGCAGTTCTTC. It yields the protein CASTPGGGGRNEQFF.

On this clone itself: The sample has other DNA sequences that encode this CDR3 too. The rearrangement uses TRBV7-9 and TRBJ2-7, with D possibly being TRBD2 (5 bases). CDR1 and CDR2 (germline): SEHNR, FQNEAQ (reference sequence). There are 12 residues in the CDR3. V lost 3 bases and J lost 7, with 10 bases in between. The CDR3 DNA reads TGTGCCAGCAGCTTTGGAGGAAGGGAGCAGTACTTC. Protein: CASSFGGREQYF.

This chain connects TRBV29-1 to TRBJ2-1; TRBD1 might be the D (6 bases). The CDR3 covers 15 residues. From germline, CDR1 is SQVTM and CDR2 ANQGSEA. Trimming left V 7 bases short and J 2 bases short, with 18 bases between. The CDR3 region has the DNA TGCAGCGCCCGAGGGGACATTAGGCCCTACAATGAGCAGTTCTTC. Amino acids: CSARGDIRPYNEQFF.

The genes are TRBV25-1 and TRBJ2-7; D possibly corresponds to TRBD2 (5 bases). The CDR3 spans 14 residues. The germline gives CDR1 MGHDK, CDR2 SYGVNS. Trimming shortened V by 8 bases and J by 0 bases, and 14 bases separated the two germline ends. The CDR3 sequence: CASGSARDSYEQYF. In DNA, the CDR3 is TGTGCCAGCGGTAGCGCGCGTGACTCCTACGAGCAGTACTTC.

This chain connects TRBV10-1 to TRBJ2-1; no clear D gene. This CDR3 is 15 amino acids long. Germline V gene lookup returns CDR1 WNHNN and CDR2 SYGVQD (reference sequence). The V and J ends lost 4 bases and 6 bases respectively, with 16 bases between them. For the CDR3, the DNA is TGCGCCAGCAGTGTTAGTCCGAGTCTCGGCAATGAGCAGTTCTTC. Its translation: CASSVSPSLGNEQFF.